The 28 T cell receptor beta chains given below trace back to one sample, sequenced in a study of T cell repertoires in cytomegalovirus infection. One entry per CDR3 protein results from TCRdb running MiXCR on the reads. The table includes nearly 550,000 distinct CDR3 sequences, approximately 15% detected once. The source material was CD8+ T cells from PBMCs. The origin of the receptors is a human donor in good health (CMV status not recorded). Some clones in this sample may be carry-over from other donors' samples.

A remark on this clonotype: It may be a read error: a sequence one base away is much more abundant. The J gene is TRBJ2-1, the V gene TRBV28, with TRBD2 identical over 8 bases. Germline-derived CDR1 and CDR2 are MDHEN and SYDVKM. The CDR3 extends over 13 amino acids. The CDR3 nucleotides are TGTGTCAGCAGCCCTACTAGCGGCGATGAGCAGTTCTTC. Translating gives CVSSPTSGDEQFF.

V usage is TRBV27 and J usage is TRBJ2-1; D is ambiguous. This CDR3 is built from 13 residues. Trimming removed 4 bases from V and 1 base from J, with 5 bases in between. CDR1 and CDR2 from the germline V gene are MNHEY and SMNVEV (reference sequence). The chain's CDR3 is CASSYKSYNEQFF. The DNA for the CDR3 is TGTGCCAGCAGTTACAAATCCTACAATGAGCAGTTCTTC.

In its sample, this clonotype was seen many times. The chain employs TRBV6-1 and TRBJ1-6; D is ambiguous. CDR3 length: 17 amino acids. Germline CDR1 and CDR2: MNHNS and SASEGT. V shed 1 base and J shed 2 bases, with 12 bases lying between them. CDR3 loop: CASSEGRIQAYNSPLHF. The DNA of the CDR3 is TGTGCCAGCAGTGAAGGTCGTATCCAGGCCTATAATTCACCCCTCCACTTT.

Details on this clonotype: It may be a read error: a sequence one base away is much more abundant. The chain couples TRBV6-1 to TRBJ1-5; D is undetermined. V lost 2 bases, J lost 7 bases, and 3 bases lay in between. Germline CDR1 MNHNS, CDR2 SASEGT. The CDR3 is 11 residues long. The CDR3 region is CASSETQPQHF. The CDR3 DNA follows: TGTGCCAGCAGTGAAACACAGCCCCAGCATTTT.

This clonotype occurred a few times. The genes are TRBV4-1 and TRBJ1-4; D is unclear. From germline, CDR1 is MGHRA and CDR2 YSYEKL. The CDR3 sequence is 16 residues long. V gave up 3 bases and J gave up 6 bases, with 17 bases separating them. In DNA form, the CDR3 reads TGCGCCAGCAGCCAGGATCTGGGAGTGCGAGATGAAAAACTGTTTTTT. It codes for CASSQDLGVRDEKLFF.

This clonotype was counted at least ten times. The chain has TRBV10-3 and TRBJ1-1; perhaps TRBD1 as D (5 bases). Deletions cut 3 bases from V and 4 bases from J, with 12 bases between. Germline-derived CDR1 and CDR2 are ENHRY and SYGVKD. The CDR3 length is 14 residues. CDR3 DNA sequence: TGTGCCATCAGTGATGATGGGGCGCGCACTGAAGCTTTCTTT. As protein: CAISDDGARTEAFF.

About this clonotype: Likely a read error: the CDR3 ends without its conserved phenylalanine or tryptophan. CDR3 DNA: TGTGCAAGCAGCCAAGATCCGGCAGGCTGGAACACTGAAGCTTTCTCA. Amino acid sequence: CASSQDPAGWNTEAFS. This rearrangement joins TRBV3-1 to TRBJ1-1; D is undetermined. Germline V gives CDR1 LGHDT, CDR2 YNNKEL (reference sequence). The CDR3 covers 16 residues.

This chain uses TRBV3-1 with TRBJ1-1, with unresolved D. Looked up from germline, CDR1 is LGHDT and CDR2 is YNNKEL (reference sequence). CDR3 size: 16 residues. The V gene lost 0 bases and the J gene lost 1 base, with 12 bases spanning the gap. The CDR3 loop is CASSQESLRGNTEAFF. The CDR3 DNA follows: TGTGCCAGCAGCCAAGAATCCCTACGGGGGAACACTGAAGCTTTCTTT. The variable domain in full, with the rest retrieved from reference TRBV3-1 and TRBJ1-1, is DTAVSQTPKYLVTQMGNDKSIKCEQNLGHDTMYWYKQDSKKFLKIMFSYNNKELIINETVPNRFSPKSPDKAHLNLHINSLELGDSAVYFCASSQESLRGNTEAFFGQGTRLTVV.

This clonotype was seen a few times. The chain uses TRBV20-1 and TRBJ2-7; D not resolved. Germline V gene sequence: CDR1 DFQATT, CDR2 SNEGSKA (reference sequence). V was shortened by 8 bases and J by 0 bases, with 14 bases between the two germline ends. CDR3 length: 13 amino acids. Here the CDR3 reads CSLKTGHSYEQYF. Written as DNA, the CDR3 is TGCAGTCTCAAGACGGGTCACTCCTACGAGCAGTACTTC.

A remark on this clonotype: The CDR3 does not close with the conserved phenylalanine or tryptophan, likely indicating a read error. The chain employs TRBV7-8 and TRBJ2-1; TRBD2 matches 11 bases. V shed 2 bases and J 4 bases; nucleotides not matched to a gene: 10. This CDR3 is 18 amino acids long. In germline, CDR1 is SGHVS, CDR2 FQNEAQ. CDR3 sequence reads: CASSLNLAGGNIYNEQFL. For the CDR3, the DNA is TGTGCCAGCAGCTTAAACCTAGCGGGGGGAAACATTTACAATGAGCAGTTCTTA.

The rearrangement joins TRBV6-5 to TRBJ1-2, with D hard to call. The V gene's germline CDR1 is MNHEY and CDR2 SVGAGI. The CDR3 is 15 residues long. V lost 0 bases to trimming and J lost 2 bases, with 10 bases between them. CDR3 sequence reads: CASSYSRRSNYGYTF. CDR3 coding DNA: TGTGCCAGCAGTTACTCCCGCAGGTCAAACTATGGCTACACCTTC.

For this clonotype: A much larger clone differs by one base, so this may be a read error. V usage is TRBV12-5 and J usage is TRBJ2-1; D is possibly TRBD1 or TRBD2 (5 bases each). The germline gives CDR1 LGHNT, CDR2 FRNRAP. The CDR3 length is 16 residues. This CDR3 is CASGLVRGRSYNDQFF. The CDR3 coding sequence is TGTGCTAGTGGTTTGGTACGGGGCAGATCCTACAATGATCAGTTCTTC. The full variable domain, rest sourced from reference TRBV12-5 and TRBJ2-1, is DARVTQTPRHKVTEMGQEVTMRCQPILGHNTVFWYRQTMMQGLELLAYFRNRAPLDDSGMPKDRFSAEMPDATLATLKIQPSEPRDSAVYFCASGLVRGRSYNDQFFGPGTRLTVL.

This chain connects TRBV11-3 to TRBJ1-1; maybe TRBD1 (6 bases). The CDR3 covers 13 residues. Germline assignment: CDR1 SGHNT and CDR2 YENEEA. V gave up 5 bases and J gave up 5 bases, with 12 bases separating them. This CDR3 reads CASSDTRGTEAFF. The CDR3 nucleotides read TGTGCCAGCAGCGACACAAGGGGGACTGAAGCTTTCTTT. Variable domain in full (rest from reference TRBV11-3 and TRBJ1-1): EAGVVQSPRYKIIEKKQPVAFWCNPISGHNTLYWYLQNLGQGPELLIRYENEEAVDDSQLPKDRFSAERLKGVDSTLKIQPAELGDSAVYLCASSDTRGTEAFFGQGTRLTVV.

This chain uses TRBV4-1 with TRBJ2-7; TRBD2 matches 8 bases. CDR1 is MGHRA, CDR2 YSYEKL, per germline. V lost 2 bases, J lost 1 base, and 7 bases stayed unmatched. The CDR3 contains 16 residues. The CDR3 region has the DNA TGCGCCAGCAGCCAACTCGCGGGAGGTTCGTCCTACGAGCAGTACTTC. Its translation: CASSQLAGGSSYEQYF.

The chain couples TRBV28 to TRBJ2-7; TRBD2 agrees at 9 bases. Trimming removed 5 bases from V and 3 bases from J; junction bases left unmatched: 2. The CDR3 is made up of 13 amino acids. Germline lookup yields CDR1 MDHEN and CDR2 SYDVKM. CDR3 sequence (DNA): TGTGCCAGCAGTGGTAGCGGGGGCTACGAGCAGTACTTC. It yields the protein CASSGSGGYEQYF.

The CDR3 region is CASSFVVTGGTGELFF. CDR3 coding DNA: TGCGCCAGCAGCTTCGTCGTGACAGGGGGCACCGGGGAGCTGTTTTTT. J is TRBJ2-2 and V is TRBV5-1, with 9 nucleotides matching TRBD1. This CDR3 contains 16 residues. Per germline, CDR1 SGHRS and CDR2 YFSETQ. Trimming cost V 2 bases and J 4 bases; bases outside gene matches: 6.

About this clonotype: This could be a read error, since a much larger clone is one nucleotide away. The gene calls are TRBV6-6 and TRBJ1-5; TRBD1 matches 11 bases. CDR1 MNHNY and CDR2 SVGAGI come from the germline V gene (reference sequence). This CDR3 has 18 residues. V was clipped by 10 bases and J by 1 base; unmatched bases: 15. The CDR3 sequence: CANNLDRGLRGSNQPQHF. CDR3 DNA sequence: TGTGCCAACAACCTGGACAGGGGGCTGAGAGGAAGCAATCAGCCCCAGCATTTT.

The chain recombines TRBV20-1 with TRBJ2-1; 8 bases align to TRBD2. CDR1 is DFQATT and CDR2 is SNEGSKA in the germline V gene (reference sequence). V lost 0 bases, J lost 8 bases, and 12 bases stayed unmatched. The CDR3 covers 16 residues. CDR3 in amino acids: CSARDLETSVIYEQFF. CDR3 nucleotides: TGCAGTGCTAGAGATCTCGAGACTAGCGTTATTTATGAGCAGTTCTTC.

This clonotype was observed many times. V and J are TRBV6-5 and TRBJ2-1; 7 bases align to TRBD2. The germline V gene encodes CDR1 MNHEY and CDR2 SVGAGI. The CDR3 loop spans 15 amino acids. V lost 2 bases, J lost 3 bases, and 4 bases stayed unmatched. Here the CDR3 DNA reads TGTGCCAGCAGTTACCGGCGGGACTACTACAATGAGCAGTTCTTC. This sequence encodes CASSYRRDYYNEQFF.

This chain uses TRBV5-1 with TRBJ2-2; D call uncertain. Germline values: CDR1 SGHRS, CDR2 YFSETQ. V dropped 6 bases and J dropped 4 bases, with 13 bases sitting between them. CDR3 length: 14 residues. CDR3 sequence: CASIDRWGTGELFF. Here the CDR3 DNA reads TGCGCCAGCATAGACCGCTGGGGCACCGGGGAGCTGTTTTTT.

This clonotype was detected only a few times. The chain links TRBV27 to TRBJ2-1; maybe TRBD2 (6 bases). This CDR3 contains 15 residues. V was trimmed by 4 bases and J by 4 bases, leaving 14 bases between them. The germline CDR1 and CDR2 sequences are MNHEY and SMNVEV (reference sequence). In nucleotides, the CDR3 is TGTGCCAGCAGTTCGGGACTGTGGCTATACAATGAGCAGTTCTTC. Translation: CASSSGLWLYNEQFF.

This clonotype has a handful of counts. CDR3 amino acids: CSVREGNEQFF. The CDR3 DNA follows: TGCAGCGTCAGGGAAGGCAATGAGCAGTTCTTC. This sequence joins TRBV29-1 and TRBJ2-1; D may be TRBD1 (5 bases). This CDR3 contains 11 residues. Trimming cost V 6 bases and J 6 bases, with 9 bases left between them. The germline CDR1 and CDR2 sequences are SQVTM and ANQGSEA.

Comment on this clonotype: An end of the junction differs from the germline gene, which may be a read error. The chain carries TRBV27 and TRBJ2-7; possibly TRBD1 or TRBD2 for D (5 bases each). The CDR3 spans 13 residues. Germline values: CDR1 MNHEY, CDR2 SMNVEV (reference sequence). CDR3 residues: CAISLYGTGEQYF. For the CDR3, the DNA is TGTGCCATCAGTTTATATGGGACGGGGGAGCAGTACTTC.

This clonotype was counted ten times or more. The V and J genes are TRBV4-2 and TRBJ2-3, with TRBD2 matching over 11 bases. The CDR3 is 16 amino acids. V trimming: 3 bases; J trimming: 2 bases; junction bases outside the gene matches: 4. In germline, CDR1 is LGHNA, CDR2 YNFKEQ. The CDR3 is CASSQELAGDTDTQYF. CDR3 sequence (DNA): TGTGCCAGCAGCCAGGAACTAGCGGGGGACACAGATACGCAGTATTTT.

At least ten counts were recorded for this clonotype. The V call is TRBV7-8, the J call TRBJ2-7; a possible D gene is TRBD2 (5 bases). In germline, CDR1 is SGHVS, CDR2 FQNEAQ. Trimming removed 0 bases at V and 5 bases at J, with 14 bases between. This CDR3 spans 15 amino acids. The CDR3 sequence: CASSLAPLGADEQYF. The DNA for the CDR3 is TGTGCCAGCAGCTTAGCCCCCCTGGGAGCAGACGAGCAGTACTTC.

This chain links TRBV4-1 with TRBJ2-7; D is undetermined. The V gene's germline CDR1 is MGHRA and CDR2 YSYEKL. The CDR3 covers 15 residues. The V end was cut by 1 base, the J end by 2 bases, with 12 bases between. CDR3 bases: TGCGCCAGCAGCCAAGTTTCTGGCAGCCCCTACGAGCAGTACTTC. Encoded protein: CASSQVSGSPYEQYF.

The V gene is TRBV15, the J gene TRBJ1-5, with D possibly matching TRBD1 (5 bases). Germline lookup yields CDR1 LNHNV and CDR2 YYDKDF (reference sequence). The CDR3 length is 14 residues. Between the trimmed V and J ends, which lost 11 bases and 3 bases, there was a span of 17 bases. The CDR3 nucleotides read TGTGCCTCTAGCGGGGGGGGTCTCAATCAGCCCCAGCATTTT. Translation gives CASSGGGLNQPQHF.

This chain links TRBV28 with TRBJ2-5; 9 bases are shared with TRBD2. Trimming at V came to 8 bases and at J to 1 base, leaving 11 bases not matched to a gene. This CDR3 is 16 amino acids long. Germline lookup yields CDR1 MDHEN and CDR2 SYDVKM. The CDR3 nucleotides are TGTGCCAGCTTACCAGGCGGGGGGGGGGCCCAAGAGACCCAGTACTTC. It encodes CASLPGGGGAQETQYF.